One and the same sample provided the 24 T cell receptor beta chains below, sequenced in a study of regulatory T cells in long-lasting Graves disease. Time point denoted: newly diagnosed GD, antithyroid drugs for less than 3 months. With RNA extracted from PBMCs as input, the TCR library was made. Arm-PCR of CDR3 regions and iRepertoire HTBI primers were used to build TCR beta libraries. From the multiplex PCR reads, TCRdb called clonotypes with MiXCR, one entry per CDR3 protein. The sample has 400,000 to 550,000 distinct CDR3 sequences; 15% are singletons. These data were also reused for a study on T cells in Graves' hyperthyroidism and ophthalmopathy.

Source: peripheral blood mononuclear cells (PBMCs), taken at new diagnosis, from a patient treated with antithyroid drugs. The receptors were sampled from a woman in her 30s with Graves disease.

In this sample, this clonotype turned up many times. The gene calls are TRBV20-1 and TRBJ1-1, with 8 bases lining up with TRBD1. This CDR3 contains 16 residues. Germline CDR1 and CDR2: DFQATT and SNEGSKA (reference sequence). V lost 0 bases to trimming and J lost 4 bases; unmatched junction nucleotides: 10. The CDR3: CSARDFPTGASTEAFF. The CDR3 DNA follows: TGCAGTGCTAGAGATTTCCCGACAGGGGCAAGCACTGAAGCTTTCTTT.

This clonotype occurred many times. The chain employs TRBV27 and TRBJ2-3, with 9 bases aligning to TRBD1. V was clipped by 6 bases and J by 8 bases; unmatched bases: 9. This CDR3 has 14 amino acids. From germline, CDR1 is MNHEY and CDR2 SMNVEV (reference sequence). In nucleotides, the CDR3 is TGTGCCAGCAGGCTACAGGGGGCGCATACTACGCAGTATTTT. It is translated as CASRLQGAHTTQYF.

This clonotype occurred many times. The CDR3: CASSSLAGPVGEQYF. The CDR3 DNA follows: TGTGCCAGTAGTAGTCTAGCGGGACCCGTGGGGGAGCAGTACTTC. The gene calls are TRBV19 and TRBJ2-7; TRBD2 agrees at 9 bases. V was pared by 4 bases and J by 7 bases, with 11 bases of the junction left unmatched. CDR1 is LNHDA and CDR2 is SQIVND in the germline V gene (reference sequence). The CDR3 sequence is 15 residues long.

The chain carries TRBV5-1 and TRBJ1-1, with 7 bases matching TRBD1. The V gene's germline CDR1 is SGHRS and CDR2 YFSETQ. The CDR3 extends over 12 amino acids. V dropped 4 bases and J dropped 10; count of bases not matched to a gene: 7. The CDR3 region has the DNA TGCGCCAGCAGCCTACGACAGGGTTTAGCTTTCTTT. Its translation: CASSLRQGLAFF.

This clonotype was seen ten or more times. V usage is TRBV11-3 and J usage is TRBJ2-1; D might be TRBD2 (6 bases). The V gene lost 1 base and the J gene lost 0 bases, with 13 bases spanning the gap. The CDR3 has 17 amino acids. Germline lookup yields CDR1 SGHNT and CDR2 YENEEA. This CDR3 reads CASSLVLGGVSYNEQFF. The CDR3 DNA sequence: TGTGCCAGCAGCTTAGTTCTGGGGGGAGTCTCCTACAATGAGCAGTTCTTC.

This clonotype showed up many times. The chain has TRBV7-3 and TRBJ2-7; 8 bases align to TRBD2. CDR1 is SGHTA, CDR2 FQGTGA, per germline. V trimming: 2 bases; J trimming: 6 bases; junction bases outside the gene matches: 3. The CDR3 contains 13 residues. In nucleotides, the CDR3 is TGTGCCAGCAGCTTACTAGCGGGCAGCGAGCAGTACTTC. Its protein product is CASSLLAGSEQYF.

The table lists this clonotype with a few counts. The chain has TRBV29-1 and TRBJ2-5, with D unresolved. The length of the CDR3 is 12 residues. Germline lookup yields CDR1 SQVTM and CDR2 ANQGSEA. Trimming took 7 bases from V and 5 from J, leaving 14 bases between them. The CDR3 sequence is CSAPGHGETQYF. Here the CDR3 DNA reads TGCAGCGCTCCGGGCCACGGGGAGACCCAGTACTTC.

This clonotype was observed a few times. This chain joins TRBV3-1 and TRBJ1-1, with a possible D match to TRBD1 (6 bases). The germline V gene encodes CDR1 LGHDT and CDR2 YNNKEL (reference sequence). V was shortened by 7 bases and J by 3 bases, with 9 bases between the two germline ends. The CDR3 runs 12 residues. The DNA for the CDR3 is TGTGCCAGCAAACAGGGTCACACTGAAGCTTTCTTT. It encodes CASKQGHTEAFF.

This clonotype turned up a few times. A read error may explain this, as a much larger clone is one base away. The chain employs TRBV7-3 and TRBJ2-7; 10 positions match TRBD2. The CDR3 runs 15 residues. The ends lost 2 bases at V and 5 bases at J; junction bases unmatched: 6. Germline CDR1 SGHTA, CDR2 FQGTGA. The chain's CDR3 is CASSLGLAGVDEQYF. For the CDR3, the DNA is TGTGCCAGCAGCTTAGGGCTAGCGGGAGTCGACGAGCAGTACTTC.

The chain carries TRBV20-1 and TRBJ2-3, with 8 bases matching TRBD2. Germline loops: CDR1 DFQATT, CDR2 SNEGSKA (reference sequence). This CDR3 contains 18 residues. V was clipped by 0 bases and J by 0 bases; unmatched bases: 11. This CDR3 reads CSAREPLLIAGSTDTQYF. The CDR3 DNA sequence: TGCAGTGCTAGAGAACCCCTTTTGATAGCGGGGAGCACAGATACGCAGTATTTT.

This clonotype turned up a few times. V is TRBV2 and J is TRBJ2-5; D possibly corresponds to TRBD1 (6 bases). Germline CDR1 and CDR2: SNHLY and FYNNEI. The germline V and J ends were trimmed by 1 base and 5 bases, with 8 bases remaining between them. The CDR3 has 13 residues. The CDR3 region is CASSEGTGETQYF. Written as DNA, the CDR3 is TGTGCCAGCAGTGAAGGCACAGGGGAGACCCAGTACTTC.

The sample holds a few counts of this clonotype. The genes are TRBV6-1 and TRBJ1-1; perhaps TRBD1 as D (6 bases). Germline assignment: CDR1 MNHNS and CDR2 SASEGT. With 6 bases removed from V and 11 bases from J, the gap between germline ends came to 16 bases. The CDR3 is made up of 12 amino acids. The CDR3 loop is CASRVGAGEAFF. CDR3 DNA sequence: TGTGCCAGCAGAGTGGGGGCGGGTGAGGCTTTCTTT.

This clonotype was recorded many times. This chain uses TRBV28 with TRBJ2-3, with 9 positions matching TRBD2. The CDR3 spans 17 residues. Germline trimming cut 6 bases from V and 2 bases from J; bases unmatched to any gene: 12. Germline CDR1 is MDHEN and CDR2 is SYDVKM. In DNA, the CDR3 is TGTGCCAGCAGCCTGATTGGGTCTAGCGGGACCACAGATACGCAGTATTTT. It codes for CASSLIGSSGTTDTQYF.

This clonotype was counted many times. The chain recombines TRBV7-2 with TRBJ2-3, with 8 bases fitting TRBD1. Germline V lookup: CDR1 SGHTA, CDR2 FQGNSA. The CDR3 has 23 amino acids. J gave up 2 bases and V 1 base, and 26 bases lay outside the gene matches. CDR3 DNA sequence: TGTGCCAGCAGCTTAGGAATATTGGTGGACAGGGAAGCTCATCCATTAACCACAGATACGCAGTATTTT. Residues: CASSLGILVDREAHPLTTDTQYF.

This clonotype was seen many times. This chain uses TRBV7-9 with TRBJ2-2; D is unclear. Germline lookup yields CDR1 SEHNR and CDR2 FQNEAQ (reference sequence). The CDR3 has 12 residues. Deletions cut 0 bases from V and 6 bases from J, with 2 bases between. The CDR3 region has the DNA TGTGCCAGCAGCTTAGCATCCGGGGAGCTGTTTTTT. This sequence encodes CASSLASGELFF.

Many counts were recorded for this clonotype. The rearrangement links TRBV4-1 to TRBJ2-2; 7 bases agree with TRBD2. The CDR3 has 16 amino acids. After removal of 0 bases from V and 5 bases from J, the junction contained 6 bases not matched to a gene. Per the germline V gene, CDR1 is MGHRA and CDR2 is YSYEKL. CDR3 loop: CASSQERTSWTGELFF. Here the CDR3 DNA reads TGCGCCAGCAGCCAAGAGCGGACTAGTTGGACCGGGGAGCTGTTTTTT.

The gene calls are TRBV5-5 and TRBJ1-1; 9 bases agree with TRBD1. CDR1 is SGHKS, CDR2 YYEKEE, per germline (reference sequence). This CDR3 region has 16 residues. V lost 4 bases, J lost 1 base, and 8 bases stayed unmatched. The CDR3 bases are TGTGCCAGCAGCCTGGGACAGGGAAGGCCGAACACTGAAGCTTTCTTT. Translated: CASSLGQGRPNTEAFF.

This clonotype was picked up many times. The conserved phenylalanine or tryptophan is not found at the CDR3 terminus, so this likely reflects a read error. The DNA is omitted, as the CDR3 cannot be located on it reliably, and the CDR3 follows TCRdb's listing. This chain links TRBV6-5 with TRBJ2-7; the table's D call of TRBD1 was not tested on the DNA. The CDR3 is 11 amino acids in total, end residues counted. Looked up from germline, CDR1 is MNHEY and CDR2 is SVGAGI. CDR3 in amino acids: CASSYLGGLYL.

This chain connects TRBV19 to TRBJ1-2; 7 nucleotides line up with TRBD1. This CDR3 contains 13 residues. Germline CDR1 LNHDA, CDR2 SQIVND (reference sequence). J lost 5 bases, V lost 7 bases, and 7 bases had no gene match. CDR3: CASIPRGAYGYTF. For the CDR3, the DNA is TGTGCCAGTATCCCCAGGGGGGCGTATGGCTACACCTTC.

This clonotype showed up many times. CDR3 nucleotides: TGTGCCTGGAAAAGGAGTTCTTTGAACACTGAAGCTTTCTTT. Residues: CAWKRSSLNTEAFF. This chain joins TRBV30 and TRBJ1-1; D not certain. Germline lookup yields CDR1 GTSNPN and CDR2 SVGIG (reference sequence). Trimming cost V 4 bases and J 0 bases, with 12 bases left between them. This CDR3 has 14 residues.

This clonotype has just a few counts. The chain joins TRBV20-1 to TRBJ1-1; D is uncertain. CDR3 length equals 11 residues. V lost 5 bases and J lost 5, with 9 bases in between. CDR1 DFQATT and CDR2 SNEGSKA come from the germline V gene (reference sequence). In nucleotides, the CDR3 is TGCAGTGCTGCTTCGGGGACTGAAGCTTTCTTT. It specifies CSAASGTEAFF.

This clonotype came up many times. This chain uses TRBV6-1 with TRBJ1-1; D is possibly TRBD1 (6 bases). The V end lost 6 bases, the J end lost 6 bases, and 20 bases lay between the germline ends. CDR3 length: 15 amino acids. Germline V gene sequence: CDR1 MNHNS, CDR2 SASEGT. CDR3 region: CASSGGQRGVSEAFF. The CDR3 DNA reads TGTGCCAGCAGCGGGGGCCAGCGAGGGGTCTCTGAAGCTTTCTTT.

The chain has TRBV25-1 and TRBJ2-1; 11 bases match TRBD2. Losses at the gene ends were 9 bases for V and 4 bases for J; bases not matched to a gene: 11. This CDR3 is 16 amino acids long. Germline CDR1 reads MGHDK; CDR2 reads SYGVNS. CDR3 DNA sequence: TGTGCCAGGAAAGATAGCGGGAGGGTTACATACAATGAGCAGTTCTTC. Encoded protein: CARKDSGRVTYNEQFF.

This chain connects TRBV27 to TRBJ1-2; 7 bases agree with TRBD1. The CDR3 contains 16 residues. Germline loops: CDR1 MNHEY, CDR2 SMNVEV (reference sequence). The V segment lost 5 bases and the J segment 6 bases; nucleotides outside the gene matches: 15. The CDR3 DNA is TGTGCCAGCAGTCCGCAGGGAGGGGGCAGAGGGGATGGCTACACCTTC. Amino acid sequence: CASSPQGGGRGDGYTF.